This T cell receptor (beta chain) was sequenced in a study of blood T cell repertoires in COVID-19. About the research overall: Samples of COVID-19 (acute and convalescent) were obtained from the United States, Italy and Spain. PBMCs, B-cell-depleted T cells, or T cells were the source of the cDNA or gDNA that made up the material.

In the original analysis: Reference gene primer amplification gave nucleated cell count estimates. This table comes from immunoSEQ multiplex PCR, and its TCRdb copy is limited to in-frame clones, with some not included. For V, J and clone size, that table is used; D and trimming come from the DNA. The sample contains 200,000 to 250,000 clones, more than 80% of which appear only once. In Seattle, patients joined the study during active infection and were tracked longitudinally. Trimming removed 4 bases from V and 6 bases from J; junction bases left unmatched: 10. The CDR3 extends over 15 amino acids. The germline gives CDR1 MDHEN, CDR2 SYDVKM.

This TCR came from a man aged 25-45 years with COVID-19, enrolled during active disease. Sequenced: peripheral blood. The rearrangement links TRBV28 to TRBJ1-2; 8 bases are a match to TRBD1. The CDR3 loop reads CASSSLIPDRDGYTF. As DNA, the CDR3 is TGTGCCAGCAGTTCCCTAATTCCGGACAGGGATGGCTACACCTTC.